Presented here are 3 T cell receptor beta chains from one specimen sequenced in a study of CD8 T cell repertoires and HIV-1 epitope variants. These receptors have no known antigen. TCRdb's table, derived via immunoSEQ multiplex PCR, lists solely in-frame clones and lacks some. The table lists 4,500 to 5,000 clones, approximately 66% of them singletons. Sequencing was carried out using cultured CD8+ T cells derived from PBMCs. The receptors shown here come from a male donor with HIV.

J is TRBJ1-1 and V is TRBV5-1; D gene uncertain. The germline V gene has CDR1 SGHRS and CDR2 YFSETQ. The CDR3 sequence is 14 residues long. The V and J ends lost 0 bases and 0 bases respectively, with 6 bases between them. The CDR3 region is CASSLVSMNTEAFF. The CDR3, as DNA: TGCGCCAGCAGCTTGGTCAGCATGAACACTGAAGCTTTCTTT. The full variable domain, rest sourced from reference TRBV5-1 and TRBJ1-1, is KAGVTQTPRYLIKTRGQQVTLSCSPISGHRSVSWYQQTPGQGLQFLFEYFSETQRNKGNFPGRFSGRQFSNSRSEMNVSTLELGDSALYLCASSLVSMNTEAFFGQGTRLTVV.

The chain combines TRBV7-6 with TRBJ1-6; D remains ambiguous. V was cut by 1 base and J by 10 bases, with 11 bases left in between. This CDR3 spans 14 amino acids. Germline V gene lookup returns CDR1 SGHVS and CDR2 FNYEAQ. The CDR3 region is CASSLDGRNSPLHF. The CDR3, as DNA: TGTGCCAGCAGCTTAGACGGGAGAAACTCACCCCTCCACTTT.

This clone appeared a single time. This chain joins TRBV7-2 and TRBJ2-1; D perhaps matches TRBD1 (6 bases). Germline CDR1 and CDR2: SGHTA and FQGNSA. Trimming stripped 2 bases from V and 7 bases from J, with 9 bases between. The CDR3 consists of 13 residues. CDR3 in amino acids: CASSLSTGNEQFF. The CDR3 DNA sequence: TGTGCCAGCAGCTTAAGCACAGGGAATGAGCAGTTCTTC.